This is a list of T cell receptor beta chains from one sample in a study of cytomegalovirus exposure and HLA in healthy donors. Using immunoSEQ multiplex PCR, the repertoire was profiled, and TCRdb retains in-frame clones only, with some absent. The table includes some 110,000 clones, approximately 81% detected once. The sequenced sample consisted of PBMCs. Receptors were obtained from a man between 25 and 39 years old in good health and CMV-seronegative. The CDR3 runs from the conserved cysteine through the conserved F or W. D genes are given only for firm matches. The listing skips clone size in some rows; elsewhere it reads once, few, many or a size class.

CDR3aa: CASRREGTGTEAFF
CDR3nt: TGTGCCAGCCGACGGGAGGGGACGGGCACTGAAGCTTTCTTT
d_gene: -
j_gene: TRBJ1-1
v_gene: TRBV6-5
abundance: -

CDR3aa: CASSYVRGSYEQYF
CDR3nt: TGTGCCAGCAGTTACGTCAGGGGGAGCTACGAGCAGTACTTC
d_gene: TRBD1
j_gene: TRBJ2-7
v_gene: TRBV6-5
abundance: -

CDR3aa: CASSYNSQGYYGYTF
CDR3nt: TGTGCCAGCAGTTATAATTCACAGGGGTACTATGGCTACACCTTC
d_gene: TRBD1
j_gene: TRBJ1-2
v_gene: TRBV6-5
abundance: -

CDR3aa: CASSQRTSAAYEQYF
CDR3nt: TGCGCCAGCAGCCAAAGGACTAGCGCTGCCTACGAGCAGTACTTC
d_gene: TRBD2
j_gene: TRBJ2-7
v_gene: TRBV4-3
abundance: -

CDR3aa: CASSAPQTSANYEQYF
CDR3nt: TGCGCCAGCAGTGCACCACAGACTAGCGCGAACTACGAGCAGTACTTC
d_gene: TRBD2
j_gene: TRBJ2-7
v_gene: TRBV10-2
abundance: few

CDR3aa: CASSLLGGRRTEAFF
CDR3nt: TGTGCCAGCAGCTTGTTGGGCGGGCGTCGGACTGAAGCTTTCTTT
d_gene: -
j_gene: TRBJ1-1
v_gene: TRBV5-4
abundance: -

CDR3aa: CASSYGGHEQYF
CDR3nt: TGTGCCAGCAGTTATGGGGGCCACGAGCAGTACTTC
d_gene: -
j_gene: TRBJ2-7
v_gene: TRBV6-5
abundance: -

CDR3aa: CASSLRQGVYNEQFF
CDR3nt: TGTGCCAGCAGCTTGCGACAGGGTGTTTACAATGAGCAGTTCTTC
d_gene: TRBD1
j_gene: TRBJ2-1
v_gene: TRBV5-4
abundance: -

CDR3aa: CASTPTNSYNSPLHF
CDR3nt: TGCGCCAGCACGCCCACTAACTCCTATAATTCACCCCTCCACTTT
d_gene: -
j_gene: TRBJ1-6
v_gene: TRBV23-1
abundance: -

CDR3aa: CASSHVSGSTSYEQYF
CDR3nt: TGCGCCAGCAGCCATGTTAGCGGGAGTACCTCCTACGAGCAGTACTTC
d_gene: TRBD2
j_gene: TRBJ2-7
v_gene: TRBV4-3
abundance: -

CDR3aa: CASSFSGGEVSYEQYF
CDR3nt: TGTGCCAGCAGCTTTTCAGGGGGCGAAGTCTCCTACGAGCAGTACTTC
d_gene: TRBD1
j_gene: TRBJ2-7
v_gene: TRBV11-2
abundance: -

CDR3aa: CASSPDGLAKNIQYF
CDR3nt: TGTGCCAGCAGCCCGGACGGACTAGCCAAAAACATTCAGTACTTC
d_gene: -
j_gene: TRBJ2-4
v_gene: TRBV28
abundance: -

CDR3aa: CASSTTTGPQETQYF
CDR3nt: TGTGCCAGCAGTACAACCACAGGGCCTCAAGAGACCCAGTACTTC
d_gene: -
j_gene: TRBJ2-5
v_gene: TRBV6-5
abundance: few

CDR3aa: CAWSLGQTNTIYF
CDR3nt: TGTGCCTGGAGCTTAGGACAGACGAACACCATATATTTT
d_gene: -
j_gene: TRBJ1-3
v_gene: TRBV30
abundance: -

CDR3aa: CASKGRAGLRTQPQHF
CDR3nt: TGTGCCAGTAAGGGTCGGGCGGGTCTTAGGACTCAGCCCCAGCATTTT
d_gene: -
j_gene: TRBJ1-5
v_gene: TRBV19
abundance: -

CDR3aa: CASSGPGQSYEQYF
CDR3nt: TGTGCCAGCAGTGGGCCCGGACAGTCCTACGAGCAGTACTTC
d_gene: -
j_gene: TRBJ2-7
v_gene: TRBV25-1
abundance: once

CDR3aa: CASSETGSSGNTIYF
CDR3nt: TGTGCCAGCAGCGAAACAGGGTCATCTGGAAACACCATATATTTT
d_gene: -
j_gene: TRBJ1-3
v_gene: TRBV9
abundance: -

CDR3aa: CASKEDRLSGNTIYF
CDR3nt: TGTGCCAGCAAAGAGGACAGGCTCTCTGGAAACACCATATATTTT
d_gene: TRBD1
j_gene: TRBJ1-3
v_gene: TRBV6-6
abundance: -

CDR3aa: CASSLAKADSYNEQFF
CDR3nt: TGCGCCAGCAGCTTGGCCAAAGCGGACTCCTACAATGAGCAGTTCTTC
d_gene: -
j_gene: TRBJ2-1
v_gene: TRBV5-1
abundance: -

CDR3aa: CASTPVTGPNTEAFF
CDR3nt: TGTGCCAGCACTCCAGTTACAGGTCCGAACACTGAAGCTTTCTTT
d_gene: -
j_gene: TRBJ1-1
v_gene: TRBV7-9
abundance: -

CDR3aa: CASSLVPTSDTQYF
CDR3nt: TGTGCCAGCAGCTTAGTCCCCACATCAGATACGCAGTATTTT
d_gene: -
j_gene: TRBJ2-3
v_gene: TRBV7-2
abundance: -

CDR3aa: CASSPQGWDEKLFF
CDR3nt: TGTGCCAGCAGTCCCCAGGGATGGGATGAAAAACTGTTTTTT
d_gene: -
j_gene: TRBJ1-4
v_gene: TRBV28
abundance: -

CDR3aa: CASSPWTSGGSYEQYF
CDR3nt: TGCGCCAGCAGCCCTTGGACTAGCGGGGGCTCCTACGAGCAGTACTTC
d_gene: TRBD2
j_gene: TRBJ2-7
v_gene: TRBV5-1
abundance: -

CDR3aa: CASSQGALQANNEKLFF
CDR3nt: TGCGCCAGCAGCCAAGGCGCGCTGCAGGCGAATAATGAAAAACTGTTTTTT
d_gene: -
j_gene: TRBJ1-4
v_gene: TRBV4-3
abundance: few

CDR3aa: CASPGGYTLLTPLHF
CDR3nt: TGTGCCAGCCCGGGGGGCTACACGCTCCTGACACCCCTCCACTTT
d_gene: -
j_gene: TRBJ1-6
v_gene: TRBV5-6
abundance: -

CDR3aa: CASSFYSTDTQYF
CDR3nt: TGTGCCAGCAGCTTCTACAGCACAGATACGCAGTATTTT
d_gene: -
j_gene: TRBJ2-3
v_gene: TRBV11-2
abundance: -

CDR3aa: CASSSRGFPGQQYNEQFF
CDR3nt: TGTGCCAGCAGCTCAAGAGGCTTCCCGGGACAGCAATACAATGAGCAGTTCTTC
d_gene: TRBD1
j_gene: TRBJ2-1
v_gene: TRBV7-9
abundance: once

CDR3aa: CASIGAGTSGRFYNEQFF
CDR3nt: TGTGCCAGTATTGGGGCGGGGACTAGCGGGAGGTTCTACAATGAGCAGTTCTTC
d_gene: TRBD2
j_gene: TRBJ2-1
v_gene: TRBV19
abundance: -

CDR3aa: CASSLVAGGTGELFF
CDR3nt: TGTGCCAGCAGCTTGGTCGCGGGGGGGACCGGGGAGCTGTTTTTT
d_gene: TRBD2
j_gene: TRBJ2-2
v_gene: TRBV5-4
abundance: few

CDR3aa: CASRPGQIQETQYF
CDR3nt: TGTGCCAGCAGGCCGGGACAGATACAAGAGACCCAGTACTTC
d_gene: TRBD1
j_gene: TRBJ2-5
v_gene: TRBV6-1
abundance: -

CDR3aa: CASSALGTLDTQYF
CDR3nt: TGTGCCAGCAGCGCTCTGGGGACTTTGGATACGCAGTATTTT
d_gene: -
j_gene: TRBJ2-3
v_gene: TRBV7-9
abundance: -

CDR3aa: CSVVKVGAEAFF
CDR3nt: TGCAGCGTTGTAAAGGTAGGGGCTGAAGCTTTCTTT
d_gene: -
j_gene: TRBJ1-1
v_gene: TRBV29-1
abundance: -

CDR3aa: CASSSAGNIQYF
CDR3nt: TGTGCCAGCAGTTCCGCCGGAAACATTCAGTACTTC
d_gene: -
j_gene: TRBJ2-4
v_gene: TRBV27
abundance: -

CDR3aa: CASSRDRGYEQYF
CDR3nt: TGCGCCAGCAGCAGGGACAGGGGTTACGAGCAGTACTTC
d_gene: TRBD1
j_gene: TRBJ2-7
v_gene: TRBV5-1
abundance: -

CDR3aa: CASSNRQGYEQYF
CDR3nt: TGTGCCAGCAGTAACAGACAGGGTTACGAGCAGTACTTC
d_gene: TRBD1
j_gene: TRBJ2-7
v_gene: TRBV28
abundance: -

CDR3aa: CAWSAYRGFGNTEAFF
CDR3nt: TGTGCCTGGAGCGCCTACAGGGGATTTGGGAACACTGAAGCTTTCTTT
d_gene: TRBD1
j_gene: TRBJ1-1
v_gene: TRBV30
abundance: -

CDR3aa: CASSFRDRGISGYTF
CDR3nt: TGCGCCAGCAGCTTCCGGGACAGGGGCATTAGTGGCTACACCTTC
d_gene: TRBD1
j_gene: TRBJ1-2
v_gene: TRBV5-1
abundance: -

CDR3aa: CASSEGLAGGYEQYF
CDR3nt: TGCGCCAGCAGTGAGGGCCTAGCGGGGGGTTACGAGCAGTACTTC
d_gene: TRBD2
j_gene: TRBJ2-7
v_gene: TRBV10-1
abundance: -

CDR3aa: CATRRLAGASEQFF
CDR3nt: TGTGCCACTCGACGACTAGCGGGAGCGTCTGAGCAGTTCTTC
d_gene: TRBD2
j_gene: TRBJ2-1
v_gene: TRBV19
abundance: -

CDR3aa: CARKGGGLNYGYTF
CDR3nt: TGTGCCAGGAAGGGGGGGGGTCTTAACTATGGCTACACCTTC
d_gene: -
j_gene: TRBJ1-2
v_gene: TRBV28
abundance: -

CDR3aa: CASSYQAGRSYEQYF
CDR3nt: TGTGCCAGCAGTTATCAGGCAGGGAGGTCCTACGAGCAGTACTTC
d_gene: -
j_gene: TRBJ2-7
v_gene: TRBV6-5
abundance: -

CDR3aa: CASSDSAGGTGELFF
CDR3nt: TGTGCCAGCAGTGATTCGGCAGGGGGAACCGGGGAGCTGTTTTTT
d_gene: TRBD1
j_gene: TRBJ2-2
v_gene: TRBV2
abundance: -

CDR3aa: CASSVEGARGANVLTF
CDR3nt: TGTGCCAGCAGTGTAGAGGGGGCCAGGGGGGCCAACGTCCTGACTTTC
d_gene: TRBD1
j_gene: TRBJ2-6
v_gene: TRBV2
abundance: -

CDR3aa: CASRGTGNTGELFF
CDR3nt: TGTGCCAGCAGGGGAACAGGGAACACCGGGGAGCTGTTTTTT
d_gene: -
j_gene: TRBJ2-2
v_gene: TRBV2
abundance: few

CDR3aa: CASSEAELLNTEAFF
CDR3nt: TGTGCCAGCAGTGAAGCAGAGCTACTGAACACTGAAGCTTTCTTT
d_gene: -
j_gene: TRBJ1-1
v_gene: TRBV2
abundance: -

CDR3aa: CATSSPTGVEQFF
CDR3nt: TGTGCCACCAGCAGCCCGACAGGGGTTGAGCAGTTCTTC
d_gene: TRBD1
j_gene: TRBJ2-1
v_gene: TRBV15
abundance: -

CDR3aa: CASRNPLSTPYEQYF
CDR3nt: TGTGCCAGTCGAAACCCCCTGTCCACACCCTACGAGCAGTACTTC
d_gene: -
j_gene: TRBJ2-7
v_gene: TRBV19
abundance: few

CDR3aa: CASSLAQGTDTQYF
CDR3nt: TGCGCCAGCAGCCTGGCGCAGGGGACAGATACGCAGTATTTT
d_gene: -
j_gene: TRBJ2-3
v_gene: TRBV5-1
abundance: few